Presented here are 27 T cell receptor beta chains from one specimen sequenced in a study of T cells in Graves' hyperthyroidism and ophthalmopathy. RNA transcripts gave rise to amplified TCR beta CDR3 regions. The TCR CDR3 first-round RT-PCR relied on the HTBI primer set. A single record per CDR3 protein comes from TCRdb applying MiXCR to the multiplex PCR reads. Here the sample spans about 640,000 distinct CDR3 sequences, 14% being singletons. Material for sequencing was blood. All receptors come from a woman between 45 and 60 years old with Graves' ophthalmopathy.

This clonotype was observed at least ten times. The CDR3 loop is CATSRGAGGSYEQYF. CDR3 nucleotide sequence: TGTGCCACCAGCAGAGGTGCGGGAGGATCCTACGAGCAGTACTTC. The chain uses TRBV15 and TRBJ2-7, with 8 bases aligning to TRBD2. V was clipped by 1 base and J by 1 base; unmatched bases: 3. Germline V gene lookup returns CDR1 LNHNV and CDR2 YYDKDF (reference sequence). The CDR3 covers 15 residues.

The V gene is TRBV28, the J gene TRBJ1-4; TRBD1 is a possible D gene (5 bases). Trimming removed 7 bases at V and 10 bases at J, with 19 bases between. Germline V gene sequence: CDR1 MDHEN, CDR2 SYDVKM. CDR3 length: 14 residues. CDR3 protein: CASIHGREGGKLFF. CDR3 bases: TGTGCCAGCATCCACGGCAGGGAAGGTGGAAAACTGTTTTTT.

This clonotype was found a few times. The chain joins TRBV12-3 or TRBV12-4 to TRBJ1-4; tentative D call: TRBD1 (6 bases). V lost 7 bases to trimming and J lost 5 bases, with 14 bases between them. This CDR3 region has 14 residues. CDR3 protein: CASTPGHSNEKLFF. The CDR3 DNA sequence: TGTGCCAGCACCCCGGGACACTCGAATGAAAAACTGTTTTTT.

The CDR3 bases are TGTGCCAGCAGCTCCCACAGGGTATCTGGCACCGGGGAGCTGTTTTTT. It translates to CASSSHRVSGTGELFF. The chain has TRBV7-9 and TRBJ2-2; D is perhaps TRBD1 (6 bases). V lost 4 bases, J lost 4 bases, and 16 bases lay in between. The CDR3 consists of 16 residues. Germline CDR1 and CDR2: SEHNR and FQNEAQ (reference sequence). Full variable domain (outside the CDR3, taken from reference TRBV7-9 and TRBJ2-2): DTGVSQNPRHKITKRGQNVTFRCDPISEHNRLYWYRQTLGQGPEFLTYFQNEAQLEKSRLLSDRFSAERPKGSFSTLEIQRTEQGDSAMYLCASSSHRVSGTGELFFGEGSRLTVL.

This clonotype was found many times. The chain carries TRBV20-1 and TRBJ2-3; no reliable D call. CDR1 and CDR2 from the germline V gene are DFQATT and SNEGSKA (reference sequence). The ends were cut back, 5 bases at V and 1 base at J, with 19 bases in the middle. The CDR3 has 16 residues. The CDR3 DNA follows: TGCAGTGCTGCTTACGGCTTAGCCCGCCGCACAGATACGCAGTATTTT. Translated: CSAAYGLARRTDTQYF.

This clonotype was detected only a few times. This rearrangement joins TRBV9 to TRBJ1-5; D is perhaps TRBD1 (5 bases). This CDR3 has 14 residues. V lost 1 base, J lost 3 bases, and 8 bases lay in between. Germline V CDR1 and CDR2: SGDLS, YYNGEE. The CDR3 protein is CASSVSGPNQPQHF. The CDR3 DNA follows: TGTGCCAGCAGCGTATCAGGGCCCAATCAGCCCCAGCATTTT.

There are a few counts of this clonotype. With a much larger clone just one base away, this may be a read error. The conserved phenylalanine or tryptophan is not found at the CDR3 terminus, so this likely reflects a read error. The CDR3: CAWDSGVRETQYL. DNA of the CDR3: TGTGCCTGGGATTCAGGGGTGAGGGAGACCCAGTACCTC. The chain joins TRBV30 to TRBJ2-5; perhaps TRBD1 as D (6 bases). Germline values: CDR1 GTSNPN, CDR2 SVGIG (reference sequence). Trimming pared 5 bases from V and 5 bases from J, leaving 15 bases between. The CDR3 has 13 residues.

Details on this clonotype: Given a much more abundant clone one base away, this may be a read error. CDR3 bases: TGTGCCAGCAGTTTATGGGGCCAGCGGGAGGCCTACGAGCAGTACTTC. Its translation: CASSLWGQREAYEQYF. The chain is built from TRBV27 and TRBJ2-7, with TRBD2 identical over 9 bases. V shed 1 base, J shed 2 bases, and the junction held 6 bases outside the gene matches. This CDR3 is built from 16 residues. The germline gives CDR1 MNHEY, CDR2 SMNVEV (reference sequence).

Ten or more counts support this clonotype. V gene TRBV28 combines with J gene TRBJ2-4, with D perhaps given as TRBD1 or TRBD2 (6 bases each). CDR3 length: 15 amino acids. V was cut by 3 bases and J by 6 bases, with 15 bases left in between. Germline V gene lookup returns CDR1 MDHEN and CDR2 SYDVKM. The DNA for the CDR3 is TGTGCCAGCAGTTTCGGAGTAGGGGGGAGAAACATTCAGTACTTC. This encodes CASSFGVGGRNIQYF.

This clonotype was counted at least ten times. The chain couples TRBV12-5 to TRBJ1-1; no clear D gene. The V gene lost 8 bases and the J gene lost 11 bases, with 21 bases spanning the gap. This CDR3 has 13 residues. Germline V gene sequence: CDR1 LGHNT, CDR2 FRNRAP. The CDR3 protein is CASQVQTGGYAFF. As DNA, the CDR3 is TGTGCTAGTCAGGTTCAAACCGGAGGATACGCTTTCTTT.

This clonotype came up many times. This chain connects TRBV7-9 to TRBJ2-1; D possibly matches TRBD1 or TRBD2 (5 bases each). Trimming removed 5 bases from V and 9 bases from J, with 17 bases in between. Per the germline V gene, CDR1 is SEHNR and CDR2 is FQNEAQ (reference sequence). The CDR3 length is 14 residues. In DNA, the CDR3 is TGTGCCAGCAGCCAACCATGGGGGAGAAGTGAGCAGTTCTTC. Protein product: CASSQPWGRSEQFF.

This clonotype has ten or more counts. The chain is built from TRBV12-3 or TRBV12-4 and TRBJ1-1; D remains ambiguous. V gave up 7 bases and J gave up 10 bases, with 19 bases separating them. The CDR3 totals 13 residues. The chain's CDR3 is CASINNSGGRAFF. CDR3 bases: TGTGCCAGCATCAATAACAGTGGAGGTAGAGCTTTCTTT.

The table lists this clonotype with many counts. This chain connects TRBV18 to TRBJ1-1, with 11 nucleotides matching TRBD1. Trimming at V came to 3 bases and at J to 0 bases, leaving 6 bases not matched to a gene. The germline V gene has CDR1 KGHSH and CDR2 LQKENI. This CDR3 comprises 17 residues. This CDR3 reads CASSPRDRGGMNTEAFF. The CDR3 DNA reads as TGTGCCAGCTCACCTCGGGACAGGGGGGGAATGAACACTGAAGCTTTCTTT. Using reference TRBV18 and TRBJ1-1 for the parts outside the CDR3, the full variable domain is NAGVMQNPRHLVRRRGQEARLRCSPMKGHSHVYWYRQLPEEGLKFMVYLQKENIIDESGMPKERFSAEFPKEGPSILRIQQVVRGDSAAYFCASSPRDRGGMNTEAFFGQGTRLTVV.

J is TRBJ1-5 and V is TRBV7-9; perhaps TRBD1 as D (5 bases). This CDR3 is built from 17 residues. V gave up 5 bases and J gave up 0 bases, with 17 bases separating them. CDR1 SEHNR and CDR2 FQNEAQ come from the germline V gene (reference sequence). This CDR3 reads CASSKNRDEYSNQPQHF. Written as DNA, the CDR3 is TGTGCCAGCAGCAAAAACCGGGACGAATATAGCAATCAGCCCCAGCATTTT.

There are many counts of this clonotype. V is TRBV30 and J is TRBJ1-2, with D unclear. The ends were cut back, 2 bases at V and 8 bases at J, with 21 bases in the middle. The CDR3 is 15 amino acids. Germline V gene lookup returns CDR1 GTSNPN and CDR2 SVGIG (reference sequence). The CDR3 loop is CAWSRRVGEPWGYTF. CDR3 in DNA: TGTGCCTGGAGTCGGAGGGTCGGGGAGCCATGGGGCTACACCTTC. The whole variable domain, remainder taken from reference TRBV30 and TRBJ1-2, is SQTIHQWPATLVQPVGSPLSLECTVEGTSNPNLYWYRQAAGRGLQLLFYSVGIGQISSEVPQNLSASRPQDRQFILSSKKLLLSDSGFYLCAWSRRVGEPWGYTFGSGTRLTVV.

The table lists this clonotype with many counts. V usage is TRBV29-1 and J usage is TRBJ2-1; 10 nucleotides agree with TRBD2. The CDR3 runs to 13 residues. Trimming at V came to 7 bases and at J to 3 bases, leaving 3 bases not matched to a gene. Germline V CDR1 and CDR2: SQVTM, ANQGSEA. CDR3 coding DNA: TGCAGCGCCGGACTAGCGGACTACAATGAGCAGTTCTTC. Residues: CSAGLADYNEQFF.

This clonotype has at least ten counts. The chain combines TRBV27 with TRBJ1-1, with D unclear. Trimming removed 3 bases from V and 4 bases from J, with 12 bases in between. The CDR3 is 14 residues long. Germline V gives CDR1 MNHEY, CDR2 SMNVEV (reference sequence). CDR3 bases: TGTGCCAGCAGTTTGAAGGGAGGCGGCACTGAAGCTTTCTTT. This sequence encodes CASSLKGGGTEAFF.

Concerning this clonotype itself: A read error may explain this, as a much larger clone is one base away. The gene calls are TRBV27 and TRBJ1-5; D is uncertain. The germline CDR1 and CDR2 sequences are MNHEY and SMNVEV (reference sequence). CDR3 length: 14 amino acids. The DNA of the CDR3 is TGTACCAGCAGTTTATCTGGCCTAAGTTCGGGGCAGCATTTT. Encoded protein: CTSSLSGLSSGQHF.

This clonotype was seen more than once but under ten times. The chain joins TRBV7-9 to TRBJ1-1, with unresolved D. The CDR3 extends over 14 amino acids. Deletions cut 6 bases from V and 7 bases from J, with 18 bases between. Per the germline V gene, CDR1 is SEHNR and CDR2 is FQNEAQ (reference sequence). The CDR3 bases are TGTGCCAGCAGTCGCAACGTGGGAAGACGTGAAGCTTTCTTT. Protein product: CASSRNVGRREAFF. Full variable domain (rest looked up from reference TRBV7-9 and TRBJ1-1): DTGVSQNPRHKITKRGQNVTFRCDPISEHNRLYWYRQTLGQGPEFLTYFQNEAQLEKSRLLSDRFSAERPKGSFSTLEIQRTEQGDSAMYLCASSRNVGRREAFFGQGTRLTVV.

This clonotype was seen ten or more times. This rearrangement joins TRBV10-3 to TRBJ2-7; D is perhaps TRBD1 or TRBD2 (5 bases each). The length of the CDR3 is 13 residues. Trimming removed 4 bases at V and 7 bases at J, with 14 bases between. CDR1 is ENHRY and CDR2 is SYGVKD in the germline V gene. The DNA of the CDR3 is TGTGCCATCAGTGCCGGGGCCAACTGGGAGCAGTACTTC. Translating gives CAISAGANWEQYF.

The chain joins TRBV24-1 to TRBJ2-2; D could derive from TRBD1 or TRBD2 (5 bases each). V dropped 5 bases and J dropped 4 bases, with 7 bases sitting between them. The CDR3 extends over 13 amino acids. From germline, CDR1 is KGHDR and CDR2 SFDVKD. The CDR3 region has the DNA TGTGCCACCAGTGCTGGGGGCACCGGGGAGCTGTTTTTT. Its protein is CATSAGGTGELFF.

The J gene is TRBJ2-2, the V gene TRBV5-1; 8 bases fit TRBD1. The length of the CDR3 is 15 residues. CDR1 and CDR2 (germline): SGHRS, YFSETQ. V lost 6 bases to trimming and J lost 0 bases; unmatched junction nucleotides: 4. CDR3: CASTLQGANTGELFF. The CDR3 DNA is TGCGCCAGCACCTTACAGGGGGCGAACACCGGGGAGCTGTTTTTT.

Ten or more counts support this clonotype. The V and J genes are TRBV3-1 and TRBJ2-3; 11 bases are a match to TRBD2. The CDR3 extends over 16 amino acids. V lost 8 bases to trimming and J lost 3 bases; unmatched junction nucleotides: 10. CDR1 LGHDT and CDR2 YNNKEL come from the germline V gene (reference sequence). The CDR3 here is CASGGLAGGRTDTQYF. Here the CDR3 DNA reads TGTGCCAGCGGGGGGTTAGCGGGAGGGAGGACAGATACGCAGTATTTT.

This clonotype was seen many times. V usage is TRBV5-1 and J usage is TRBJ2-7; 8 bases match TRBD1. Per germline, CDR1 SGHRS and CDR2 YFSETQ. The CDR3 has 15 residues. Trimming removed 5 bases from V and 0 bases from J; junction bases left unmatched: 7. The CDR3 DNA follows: TGCGCCAGCAGGTTTTCAGGGGGCGCCTCCTACGAGCAGTACTTC. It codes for CASRFSGGASYEQYF.

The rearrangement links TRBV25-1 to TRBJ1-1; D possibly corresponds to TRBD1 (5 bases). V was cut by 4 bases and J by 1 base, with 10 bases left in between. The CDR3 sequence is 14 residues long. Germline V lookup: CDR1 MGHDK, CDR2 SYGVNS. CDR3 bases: TGTGCCAGCAGTGTATACAGGCCGAACACTGAAGCTTTCTTT. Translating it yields CASSVYRPNTEAFF.

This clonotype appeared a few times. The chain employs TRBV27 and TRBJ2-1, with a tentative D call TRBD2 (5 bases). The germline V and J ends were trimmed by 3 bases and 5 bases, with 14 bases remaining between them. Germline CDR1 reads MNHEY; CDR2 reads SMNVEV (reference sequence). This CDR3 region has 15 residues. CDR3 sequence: CASSLLLAINNEQFF. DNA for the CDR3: TGTGCCAGCAGTTTGCTATTAGCGATTAACAATGAGCAGTTCTTC.

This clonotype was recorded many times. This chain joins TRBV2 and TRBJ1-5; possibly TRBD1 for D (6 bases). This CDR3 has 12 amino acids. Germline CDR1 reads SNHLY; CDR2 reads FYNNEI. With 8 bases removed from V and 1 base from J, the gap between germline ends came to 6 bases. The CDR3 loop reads CASGQSNQPQHF. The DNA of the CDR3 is TGTGCCAGCGGACAGAGCAATCAGCCCCAGCATTTT.